These T cell receptor beta chains were read from a single sample in a study of a mutant IDH1 vaccine in newly diagnosed glioma. The antigens for these receptors are not known. Clones were sequenced by immunoSEQ multiplex PCR, and TCRdb holds only the in-frame ones, with some missing. The sample carries tens of thousands of clones, 65% to 75% recorded once. The sequencing used PBMCs, collected from a glioma patient whose treatment included an IDH1 peptide vaccine. The receptors here all came from a man aged 50 to 59 with glioma. The CDR3 runs from the conserved cysteine through the conserved F or W. A D gene is named only where the DNA matches it firmly. Clone sizes are given selectively: once, few, many, or a class where the clone is expanded.

size,D,V,J,CDR3,DNA
-,-,TRBV10-2,TRBJ1-6,CASSPPAAAHLFHF,TGCGCCAGCAGCCCCCCGGCGGCTGCTCATCTCTTCCACTTT
once,-,TRBV9,TRBJ2-3,CASSVGVSSVTDTQYF,TGTGCCAGCAGCGTAGGGGTTAGCTCAGTCACAGATACGCAGTATTTT
-,-,TRBV6-1,TRBJ1-5,CASSEEVHQPQHF,TGTGCCAGCAGTGAAGAGGTACATCAGCCCCAGCATTTT
-,-,TRBV27,TRBJ1-1,CASSLKGMNTEAFF,TGTGCCAGCAGTTTAAAAGGAATGAACACTGAAGCTTTCTTT
once,-,TRBV5-6,TRBJ1-2,CASSLDGLNYGYTF,TGTGCCAGCAGCCTGGATGGGCTGAACTATGGCTACACCTTC
-,-,TRBV6-5,TRBJ1-1,CASSPHTGANTEAFF,TGTGCCAGCTCCCCCCACACGGGAGCGAACACTGAAGCTTTCTTT
-,TRBD1,TRBV29-1,TRBJ1-2,CSVEKQGEIYGYTF,TGCAGCGTTGAGAAACAGGGGGAAATCTATGGCTACACCTTC
-,-,TRBV7-2,TRBJ2-1,CASSLASKGQFF,TGTGCCAGCAGCTTAGCCAGTAAGGGGCAGTTCTTC
-,-,TRBV5-4,TRBJ2-3,CASSLVGFHPTDTQYF,TGTGCCAGCAGCTTGGTCGGGTTCCACCCTACAGATACGCAGTATTTT
-,TRBD1,TRBV5-1,TRBJ2-2,CASSTLTGRNTGELFF,TGCGCCAGCAGCACCTTGACAGGGAGGAACACCGGGGAGCTGTTTTTT
-,-,TRBV2,TRBJ1-5,CASTTNGNQPQHF,TGTGCCAGCACCACCAATGGCAATCAGCCCCAGCATTTT
-,TRBD2,TRBV14,TRBJ2-5,CASSQGSTLAGGQYF,TGTGCCAGCAGCCAAGGATCGACGCTAGCGGGGGGCCAGTACTTC
-,TRBD1,TRBV10-3,TRBJ2-3,CAIRDRGIDTQYF,TGTGCCATCAGGGACAGGGGAATAGATACGCAGTATTTT
many,-,TRBV11-2,TRBJ1-1,CASSFGHNEAFF,TGTGCCAGCAGCTTCGGTCATAATGAAGCTTTCTTT
-,-,TRBV10-3,TRBJ2-1,CATLPQEYNEQFF,TGTGCCACTCTCCCCCAGGAGTACAATGAGCAGTTCTTC
-,TRBD1,TRBV2,TRBJ2-1,CASSRGQGNPYNEQFF,TGTGCCAGCAGCCGGGGACAGGGGAACCCCTACAATGAGCAGTTCTTC
-,TRBD1,TRBV19,TRBJ1-2,CASGTGNYGYTF,TGTGCCAGTGGGACAGGCAACTATGGCTACACCTTC
few,TRBD1,TRBV2,TRBJ1-5,CASSSTGARQPQHF,TGTGCCAGCAGTTCGACAGGGGCAAGGCAGCCCCAGCATTTT
-,TRBD1,TRBV27,TRBJ2-2,CASSFLRDRGPTGELFF,TGTGCCAGCAGTTTTTTGAGGGACAGGGGGCCCACCGGGGAGCTGTTTTTT
-,-,TRBV30,TRBJ2-5,CAAIPGTQSRETQYF,TGTGCCGCAATACCCGGGACCCAGAGTAGAGAGACCCAGTACTTC
-,-,TRBV7-9,TRBJ1-1,CASSLLSLGQPNTEAFF,TGTGCCAGCAGCTTACTAAGTCTAGGACAGCCGAACACTGAAGCTTTCTTT
-,-,TRBV4-3,TRBJ2-5,CASSQDLGPGETQYF,TGCGCCAGCAGCCAAGATTTGGGGCCGGGGGAGACCCAGTACTTC
-,-,TRBV6-5,TRBJ2-5,CASRTRGDRGETQYF,TGTGCCAGCAGGACGAGGGGCGACCGCGGAGAGACCCAGTACTTC
-,-,TRBV11-2,TRBJ1-1,CASSLVTVSTEAFF,TGTGCCAGCAGCTTGGTGACAGTCTCCACTGAAGCTTTCTTT
-,-,TRBV7-2,TRBJ1-2,CASSSVGFGYTF,TGTGCCAGCAGCTCAGTGGGATTTGGCTACACCTTC
few,-,TRBV2,TRBJ2-7,CALNGDYEQYF,TGTGCTCTAAACGGGGACTACGAGCAGTACTTC
-,-,TRBV7-7,TRBJ2-5,CASSLAQGTETQYF,TGTGCTAGCAGCTTAGCGCAGGGGACGGAGACCCAGTACTTC
-,-,TRBV4-2,TRBJ2-5,CASSVGALETQYF,TGTGCCAGCAGTGTGGGAGCCTTAGAGACCCAGTACTTC
-,-,TRBV5-4,TRBJ2-2,CASSIFGGDIGELFF,TGTGCCAGCAGCATCTTTGGGGGAGATATCGGGGAGCTGTTTTTT
-,-,TRBV4-1,TRBJ1-3,CASSQDWRAPGNTIYF,TGCGCCAGCAGCCAAGACTGGAGGGCGCCTGGAAACACCATATATTTT
-,-,TRBV30,TRBJ2-5,CAWTQVAAQETQYF,TGTGCCTGGACCCAAGTGGCAGCCCAAGAGACCCAGTACTTC
-,TRBD2,TRBV19,TRBJ2-1,CASRPRGGIYNEQFF,TGTGCCAGCAGGCCCCGGGGGGGCATCTACAATGAGCAGTTCTTC
-,-,TRBV30,TRBJ1-5,CAWSGGGNQPQHF,TGTGCCTGGAGTGGGGGGGGAAATCAGCCCCAGCATTTT
-,-,TRBV10-3,TRBJ1-2,CAISEAGVSYGYTF,TGTGCCATCAGTGAGGCTGGGGTGAGCTATGGCTACACCTTC
few,-,TRBV4-3,TRBJ1-5,CASSRTGGRNQPQHF,TGCGCCAGCAGCAGAACCGGGGGAAGGAATCAGCCCCAGCATTTT
-,TRBD1,TRBV30,TRBJ2-7,CAWTIGTGGYEQYF,TGTGCCTGGACTATAGGGACAGGCGGATACGAGCAGTACTTC
few,TRBD1,TRBV4-1,TRBJ2-7,CASSYTQGAAYEQYF,TGCGCCAGCAGCTACACCCAGGGGGCGGCCTACGAGCAGTACTTC
-,-,TRBV4-1,TRBJ1-4,CASSQDNLPNEKLFF,TGCGCCAGCAGCCAAGACAACTTGCCCAATGAAAAACTGTTTTTT
-,TRBD1,TRBV30,TRBJ2-3,CAWTIRGRTDTQYF,TGTGCCTGGACTATCAGGGGGCGTACAGATACGCAGTATTTT
-,-,TRBV5-1,TRBJ2-6,CASSLAQYSGANVLTF,TGCGCCAGCAGCTTGGCACAGTACTCTGGGGCCAACGTCCTGACTTTC
-,-,TRBV9,TRBJ1-4,CASGSPGEKLFF,TGTGCCAGCGGTTCTCCTGGGGAAAAACTGTTTTTT
-,-,TRBV7-9,TRBJ2-1,CATLGASNEQFF,TGTGCCACTTTAGGGGCGAGCAATGAGCAGTTCTTC
-,-,TRBV5-1,TRBJ2-1,CASSLFSSNEQFF,TGCGCCAGCAGCTTGTTTTCGTCTAATGAGCAGTTCTTC
-,-,TRBV30,TRBJ2-1,CAWRALYEQFF,TGTGCCTGGAGGGCCCTATATGAGCAGTTCTTC
-,-,TRBV2,TRBJ2-7,CASSPTDGSYEQYF,TGTGCCAGCAGTCCTACGGACGGGTCCTACGAGCAGTACTTC
-,-,TRBV30,TRBJ1-1,CAWSSLPSTEAFF,TGTGCCTGGAGTAGTCTCCCCAGCACTGAAGCTTTCTTT
-,-,TRBV21-1,TRBJ1-1,CASSKEGRDAEAFF,TGTGCCAGCAGCAAAGAAGGCAGGGACGCTGAAGCTTTCTTT
-,-,TRBV5-6,TRBJ1-1,CASSLDPRDTEAFF,TGTGCCAGCAGCTTGGATCCCCGAGACACTGAAGCTTTCTTT
once,-,TRBV10-3,TRBJ1-2,CAISAKWEYGYTF,TGTGCCATCAGTGCAAAGTGGGAGTATGGCTACACCTTC